This T cell receptor (beta chain) was captured in a study of T cell responses to AZD1222 COVID-19 vaccine. Study-level background: It was second doses at about 4 or about 12 weeks that were pooled. Whole-study results and caveats: Increases in Spike-specific TCR breadth and depth were seen after two AZD1222 doses. Regions left unmutated in variants are reportedly the target of nearly half of spike-specific TCRs. Donors, mostly white British, included more females; clonal diversity was possibly underestimated.

Note on this clone: The antigen remains undetermined.

Assay used: immunoSEQ multiplex PCR; TCRdb lists only in-frame clones, some missing. This sample yields fewer than 200,000 clones, of which 85% to 95% are seen a single time; 8% to 13% belongs to the top ten. This clonotype was sampled from an adult in good health. The sample in question was peripheral blood, obtained on day 0 of AZD1222 vaccination.

The CDR3 sequence: CASSPLGGRSIGETQYF. CDR3 bases: TGTGCCAGTAGTCCGCTGGGGGGCCGTTCTATTGGTGAGACCCAGTACTTC. The chain recombines TRBV19 with TRBJ2-5; the D call may be TRBD1 or TRBD2 (6 bases each). The germline gives CDR1 LNHDA, CDR2 SQIVND (reference sequence). The CDR3 loop spans 17 amino acids. Trimming removed 5 bases at V and 5 bases at J, with 24 bases between.